A single sample is the source of the 6 T cell receptor beta chains below, sequenced in a study of response to subunit inactivated influenza vaccine. TCRdb reprocessed the RT-PCR reads via MiXCR and lists one record per CDR3 protein. In the table there are fewer than 800,000 distinct CDR3 sequences, 15% to 18% of which are singletons. Sequences were derived from PBMCs from blood, sampled about 13 days after vaccination. These TCRs come from a man between 50 and 59 years old who received an inactivated influenza vaccine.

The chain carries TRBV28 and TRBJ2-3; D may be TRBD1 (5 bases). The V and J ends lost 6 bases and 2 bases respectively, with 9 bases between them. The CDR3 covers 13 residues. Germline V CDR1 and CDR2: MDHEN, SYDVKM. The CDR3 DNA follows: TGTGCCAGCAGCGACAGCAACACAGATACGCAGTATTTT. This gives the protein CASSDSNTDTQYF.

About this clonotype: A junction boundary mismatches the germline segment, possibly from a read error. The chain links TRBV7-2 to TRBJ2-7; 8 bases fit TRBD2. Germline assignment: CDR1 SGHTA and CDR2 FQGNSA. The CDR3 spans 16 residues. The CDR3 sequence: CASSLVGGGFSYGQYF. The CDR3 DNA sequence: TGTGCCAGCAGCTTAGTTGGCGGGGGGTTCTCCTACGGGCAGTACTTC.

This clonotype was seen only a few times. The chain links TRBV12-3 or TRBV12-4 to TRBJ1-2, with D unresolved. The V gene lost 6 bases and the J gene lost 7 bases, with 12 bases spanning the gap. The CDR3 consists of 12 residues. CDR3 in amino acids: CASSPAGFGYTF. CDR3 in DNA: TGTGCCAGCAGCCCAGCGGGGTTTGGCTACACCTTC.

In this sample, this clonotype turned up many times. V is TRBV7-8 and J is TRBJ2-1, with unresolved D. The CDR3 runs to 13 residues. Trimming took 5 bases from V and 7 from J, leaving 12 bases between them. Germline values: CDR1 SGHVS, CDR2 FQNEAQ. The CDR3 DNA follows: TGTGCCAGCAGCGGAACCTCAGAGAATGAGCAGTTCTTC. It is translated as CASSGTSENEQFF.

This clonotype has a count of ten or more. The chain joins TRBV5-1 to TRBJ2-7; TRBD1 is a possible D gene (6 bases). The V end was cut by 1 base, the J end by 4 bases, with 15 bases between. Germline V lookup: CDR1 SGHRS, CDR2 YFSETQ. This CDR3 comprises 15 residues. The CDR3: CASSLWAGAEYEQYF. DNA of the CDR3: TGCGCCAGCAGCTTGTGGGCAGGGGCCGAATACGAGCAGTACTTC.

The CDR3 region is CASSLWGGDYGYTF. Here the CDR3 DNA reads TGTGCCAGCAGCTTATGGGGAGGGGACTATGGCTACACCTTC. The rearrangement joins TRBV7-6 to TRBJ1-2; perhaps TRBD1 as D (5 bases). V was pared by 2 bases and J by 3 bases, with 10 bases between. CDR3 length equals 14 residues. CDR1 and CDR2 from the germline V gene are SGHVS and FNYEAQ.